These T cell receptor beta chains were read from a single sample in a study of blood T cell repertoires in COVID-19. Sequencing was performed with immunoSEQ multiplex PCR; in TCRdb, only in-frame clones are kept and a portion is missing. The repertoire has more than 200,000 clones, 79% of them found once; the top ten carry roughly 4%. The sequenced sample consisted of peripheral blood. The origin of the receptors is a woman aged 40 to 49 with active or convalescent COVID-19. Both conserved end residues are part of each CDR3. D genes are given only for firm matches. Only part of the rows carry a size: once, few, many, or a class if the clone is expanded.

V	D	size	J	DNA	CDR3
TRBV7-2	TRBD1	NA	TRBJ1-1	TGTGCCAGCAGCTTAAAAGGGTTGACAGGGGGGGACACTGAAGCTTTCTTT	CASSLKGLTGGDTEAFF
TRBV11-2	TRBD1	NA	TRBJ1-2	TGTGCCAGCAGCCAGGACAGGGGGCGGAACTATGGCTACACCTTC	CASSQDRGRNYGYTF
TRBV27	NA	few	TRBJ2-1	TGTGCCAGCAGCGGGTTTACCTACAATGAGCAGTTCTTC	CASSGFTYNEQFF
TRBV11-1	TRBD1	NA	TRBJ2-5	TGTGCCAGCAGCTTAGCGGGTATCGGACAGGGACAAGAGACCCAGTACTTC	CASSLAGIGQGQETQYF
TRBV2	TRBD1	NA	TRBJ1-5	TGTGCCAGCAGTAGGGCGGACAGGGTGATTCATTTT	CASSRADRVIHF
TRBV7-2	TRBD1	NA	TRBJ1-1	TGTGCCAGCAGCTTACGGCAGGGGGTGAGAGCTTTCTTT	CASSLRQGVRAFF
TRBV11-2	NA	NA	TRBJ2-5	TGTGCCAGCAGCTTAGGACCAGGGTTCGGGGAGACCCAGTACTTC	CASSLGPGFGETQYF
TRBV18	NA	NA	TRBJ2-7	TGTGCCAGCTCACCAAGGGGCGTCTACGAGCAGTACTTC	CASSPRGVYEQYF
TRBV5-1	NA	NA	TRBJ2-6	TGCGCCAGCAGCGCTGCGGCCTCTGGGGCCAACGTCCTGACTTTC	CASSAAASGANVLTF
TRBV6-4	NA	NA	TRBJ1-2	TGTGCCAGCAGTGACTCGTGGGGCTCCGGCTACACCTTC	CASSDSWGSGYTF
TRBV12-5	NA	NA	TRBJ2-1	TGTGCTAGTGTGATGGGCACCTACAATGAGCAGTTCTTC	CASVMGTYNEQFF
TRBV12-2	NA	NA	TRBJ2-4	TGTGCAAGTCGCTGTAAACAGGGGAAATATACGAACATTCAGTACTTC	CASRCKQGKYTNIQYF
TRBV18	TRBD1	NA	TRBJ1-1	TGTGCCAGCTCACCCCCTCGGACAGGGATGAACACTGAAGCTTTCTTT	CASSPPRTGMNTEAFF
TRBV4-1	TRBD2	NA	TRBJ2-2	TGCGCCAGCAGCCAAGTACGTGGGGAGGGAAACACCGGGGAGCTGTTTTTT	CASSQVRGEGNTGELFF
TRBV4-1	TRBD1	NA	TRBJ1-1	TGCGCCAGCAGACTTGGGACAGGGGGAGGCTGGACTGAAGCTTTCTTT	CASRLGTGGGWTEAFF
TRBV4-1	NA	NA	TRBJ2-3	TGCGCCAGCAGCGAAGACTCCACTAGCACAGATACGCAGTATTTT	CASSEDSTSTDTQYF
TRBV30	TRBD1	few	TRBJ2-2	TGTGCCTGGGGACAGGGTCACACCGGGGAGCTGTTTTTT	CAWGQGHTGELFF
TRBV7-6	TRBD1	NA	TRBJ1-5	TGTGCCAGCAGCCCCGGGACAGGGTTCTACACAAATCAGCCCCAGCATTTT	CASSPGTGFYTNQPQHF
TRBV3-1/TRBV3-2	NA	NA	TRBJ2-2	TGTGCCAGCAGCCAACCCAGTAGAGGGGGGGAGCTGTTTTTT	CASSQPSRGGELFF
TRBV12-3/TRBV12-4	NA	NA	TRBJ1-4	TGTGCCAGCAGCTCGGGGGGGGGTGAAAAACTGTTTTTT	CASSSGGGEKLFF
TRBV5-1	TRBD1	NA	TRBJ1-2	TGCGCCAGCAGCTTGGATGGACAGGGACGCTCTAACTATGGCTACACCTTC	CASSLDGQGRSNYGYTF
TRBV19	NA	few	TRBJ1-6	TGTGCCAGCGGGGGGAATTCACCCCTCCACTTT	CASGGNSPLHF
TRBV28	TRBD1	NA	TRBJ1-3	TGTGCCAGCAGTTCCGGGACAGTAGACGGAAACACCATATATTTT	CASSSGTVDGNTIYF
TRBV5-1	TRBD2	few	TRBJ2-5	TGCGCCAGCAGCCGGGACTATCCGTACCAAGAGACCCAGTACTTC	CASSRDYPYQETQYF
TRBV24-1	TRBD2	few	TRBJ2-2	TGTGCCACCAGTGAGCCGGGACTAGCGGCCTTCACCGGGGAGCTGTTTTTT	CATSEPGLAAFTGELFF
TRBV30	NA	NA	TRBJ1-3	TGTGCACGGGACGGGAGCTCTGGAAACACCATATATTTT	CARDGSSGNTIYF
TRBV27	NA	NA	TRBJ2-1	TGTGCCAGCAGTTGGCTAGCCTATGAGTCCAATGAGCAGTTCTTC	CASSWLAYESNEQFF
TRBV30	NA	NA	TRBJ1-3	TGTGCCTGGGGGATGGGGAGCTCTGGAAACACCATATATTTT	CAWGMGSSGNTIYF
TRBV12-5	TRBD1	NA	TRBJ2-2	TGTGCTAGTGGTTTGGTAAGTGACAGGGCGAACACCGGGGAGCTGTTTTTT	CASGLVSDRANTGELFF
TRBV3-1/TRBV3-2	TRBD1	NA	TRBJ1-3	TGTGCCAGCAGCCCCTGGACAGGGGAACCTGGAAACACCATATATTTT	CASSPWTGEPGNTIYF
TRBV29-1	TRBD1	NA	TRBJ1-2	TGCAGCGTCCTCCCGGGGACAGGACTTTATGGCTACACCTTC	CSVLPGTGLYGYTF
TRBV13	NA	once	TRBJ1-5	TGTGCCAGCAGCTTAAGCTATAGCAATCAGCCCCAGCATTTT	CASSLSYSNQPQHF
TRBV6-5	TRBD1	once	TRBJ1-5	TGTGCCAGCAAAGAGGACAGGGGGAATCAGCCCCAGCATTTT	CASKEDRGNQPQHF
TRBV7-8	NA	NA	TRBJ2-5	TGTGCCAGCAGCTTAGGAGGGGGGGGAATCCAAGAGACCCAGTACTTC	CASSLGGGGIQETQYF
TRBV1	NA	NA	TRBJ2-3	TGCACCAGCAGCCAAGATCTAACGGGGTACACGCAGTATTTT	CTSSQDLTGYTQYF
TRBV10-1	TRBD2	NA	TRBJ2-7	TGCGCCAGCAGTCCACAGGGTGGCTCACTAGCGGAATGCTCCTACGAGCAGTACTTC	CASSPQGGSLAECSYEQYF
TRBV7-2	TRBD1	NA	TRBJ1-6	TGTGCCAGCAGCTTGGGACAGGGGGTATCCTATAATTCACCCCTCCACTTT	CASSLGQGVSYNSPLHF
TRBV6-5	TRBD2	NA	TRBJ2-1	TGTGCCAGCAGTTCGCAAGCGGGATACAATGAGCAGTTCTTC	CASSSQAGYNEQFF
TRBV5-1	TRBD2	NA	TRBJ2-1	TGCGCCAGCAAGGAGCGGGGAAGCTCCTACAATGAGCAGTTCTTC	CASKERGSSYNEQFF
TRBV9	NA	many	TRBJ1-3	TGTGCCAGCAGCCCGAAGGAGGTTTTATTAAACACCATATATTTT	CASSPKEVLLNTIYF
TRBV6-1	NA	NA	TRBJ2-1	TGTGCCAGCAGTGAAAGGAGGGAGCAGTTCTTC	CASSERREQFF
TRBV9	TRBD1	NA	TRBJ2-3	TGTGCCAGCAGCCAAACAGGGGGCCCAGCAGATACGCAGTATTTT	CASSQTGGPADTQYF
TRBV30	NA	NA	TRBJ1-5	TGTGCCTGGAGTTCGAGCGTCACTCAGCCCCAGCATTTT	CAWSSSVTQPQHF
TRBV5-1	TRBD1	NA	TRBJ2-1	TGCGCCAGCAGCCGAAATCCGGGACAGGTAAATGAGCAGTTCTTC	CASSRNPGQVNEQFF
TRBV27	TRBD1	NA	TRBJ1-2	TGTGCCAGCAGTAGAAATCCGACAGGGTCTGATGGCTACACCTTC	CASSRNPTGSDGYTF
TRBV13	TRBD1	NA	TRBJ1-6	TGTGCCAGCAGCTTACGACAGGGGGCGATGCGATATAATTCACCCCTCCACTTT	CASSLRQGAMRYNSPLHF
TRBV6-5	NA	NA	TRBJ2-7	TGTGCCAGCAGTTCCCTACTAGTGAACCACGAGCAGTACTTC	CASSSLLVNHEQYF
TRBV4-2	NA	NA	TRBJ2-1	TGTGCCAGCAGCCAAGCTGCGGCGAAACAGGGCAATGAGCAGTTCTTC	CASSQAAAKQGNEQFF
TRBV6-4	NA	NA	TRBJ2-3	TGTGCCAGCAGGGCCTCGGGGGACCCTAGCACAGATACGCAGTATTTT	CASRASGDPSTDTQYF
TRBV24-1	TRBD1	few	TRBJ1-6	TGTGCCACCAGTGATTTTAGGGACAGGGGTTGCCTCTCCTATAATTCACCCCTCCACTTT	CATSDFRDRGCLSYNSPLHF
TRBV9	TRBD1	NA	TRBJ1-1	TGTGCCAGCAGCAAACAGGGGATGGGGAACACTGAAGCTTTCTTT	CASSKQGMGNTEAFF
TRBV7-3	TRBD1	NA	TRBJ1-2	TGTGCCAGCAGCGGGAGACAGGGCGGAGGCTACACCTTC	CASSGRQGGGYTF
TRBV18	TRBD1	many	TRBJ1-5	TGTGCCAGCTCTTCGGACAGGGATCAGCCCCAGCATTTT	CASSSDRDQPQHF
TRBV6-1	NA	NA	TRBJ1-1	TGTGCCAGCAGTGAAGTGAGGCAGGGAGCTTTCTTT	CASSEVRQGAFF
TRBV28	NA	NA	TRBJ1-4	TGTGCCAGCAGTTCCCCGGGGTCCCCAACTAATGAAAAACTGTTTTTT	CASSSPGSPTNEKLFF